These 22 T cell receptor beta chains originate from one sample sequenced in a study of neoadjuvant anti-PD-1 for oral cavity cancer. Produced via immunoSEQ multiplex PCR; TCRdb's table is partial and in-frame only. Counted here are 35,000 to 40,000 clones, about 36% occurring once; the ten biggest clones make up 16%. Time point in this sample: after neoadjuvant nivolumab, at surgical resection. Sample: tumor tissue, taken after nivolumab (anti-PD-1) treatment. These receptors all come from a person aged 35-79 years with oral cavity squamous cell carcinoma.

The rearrangement joins TRBV14 to TRBJ2-7; D is ambiguous. V dropped 2 bases and J dropped 5 bases, with 19 bases sitting between them. This CDR3 contains 16 residues. Germline V gene data show CDR1 as SGHDN and CDR2 as FVKESK. The CDR3 is CASSQIGRAPPHEQYF. As DNA, the CDR3 is TGTGCCAGCAGCCAAATCGGCCGGGCGCCCCCCCACGAGCAGTACTTC.

The sample holds a few counts of this clone. V usage is TRBV2 and J usage is TRBJ1-2; TRBD1 matches at 10 bases. Germline V gene lookup returns CDR1 SNHLY and CDR2 FYNNEI. The V gene end was trimmed by 7 bases and the J gene end by 7 bases; junction bases not matched to a gene: 6. The CDR3 runs to 13 residues. Written as DNA, the CDR3 is TGTGCCAGCAACCTCCGACAGGGGGCTGGCTACACCTTC. Translated, it gives CASNLRQGAGYTF.

The chain joins TRBV28 to TRBJ2-7; D tentatively reads TRBD1 or TRBD2 (5 bases each). Germline V CDR1 and CDR2: MDHEN, SYDVKM. Deletions cut 5 bases from V and 3 bases from J, with 14 bases between. This CDR3 spans 14 amino acids. CDR3 protein: CASSPLLGVYEQYF. In DNA, the CDR3 is TGTGCCAGCAGTCCCCTCCTGGGGGTCTACGAGCAGTACTTC. Using reference TRBV28 and TRBJ2-7 for the parts outside the CDR3, the full variable domain is DVKVTQSSRYLVKRTGEKVFLECVQDMDHENMFWYRQDPGLGLRLIYFSYDVKMKEKGDIPEGYSVSREKKERFSLILESASTNQTSMYLCASSPLLGVYEQYFGPGTRLTVT.

The V and J genes are TRBV7-9 and TRBJ1-4; 7 bases match TRBD1. Germline V gene sequence: CDR1 SEHNR, CDR2 FQNEAQ (reference sequence). After removal of 3 bases from V and 1 base from J, the junction contained 11 bases not matched to a gene. This CDR3 comprises 18 residues. CDR3 nucleotides: TGTGCCAGCAGCTTGGGGAACAGGGGTTTAGGAACTAATGAAAAACTGTTTTTT. Translation: CASSLGNRGLGTNEKLFF.

Only a few counts were recorded for this clone. The rearrangement uses TRBV19 and TRBJ2-5, with D possibly being TRBD1 (5 bases). CDR3 length: 14 residues. V dropped 2 bases and J dropped 4 bases, with 11 bases sitting between them. Germline V lookup: CDR1 LNHDA, CDR2 SQIVND (reference sequence). CDR3 nucleotide sequence: TGTGCCAGTAGTATACGTCCCCAGGGAGAGACCCAGTACTTC. Translating it yields CASSIRPQGETQYF.

Concerning this clone: This specimen includes other DNA sequences encoding the same CDR3. CDR3 residues: CASSGQANEQFF. In DNA, the CDR3 is TGCGCCAGCAGTGGCCAGGCCAATGAGCAGTTCTTC. The chain carries TRBV10-1 and TRBJ2-1; D remains ambiguous. CDR3 size: 12 residues. Germline V gives CDR1 WNHNN, CDR2 SYGVQD (reference sequence). Deletions cut 4 bases from V and 6 bases from J, with 7 bases between.

J is TRBJ2-7 and V is TRBV28; 8 bases fit TRBD2. Germline values: CDR1 MDHEN, CDR2 SYDVKM. V lost 3 bases and J lost 5; bases outside the gene matches: 21. This CDR3 spans 19 amino acids. The CDR3 region is CASSFIRERANGGGNEQYF. In DNA form, the CDR3 reads TGTGCCAGCAGTTTTATTCGGGAAAGGGCGAACGGGGGGGGTAACGAGCAGTACTTC.

The rearrangement uses TRBV7-3 and TRBJ1-2; 8 bases agree with TRBD1. The V segment lost 5 bases and the J segment 6 bases; nucleotides outside the gene matches: 8. Germline-derived CDR1 and CDR2 are SGHTA and FQGTGA. CDR3 size: 14 residues. This chain's CDR3 is CASSAGQGLDGYTF. In DNA, the CDR3 is TGTGCCAGCAGCGCAGGACAGGGACTCGATGGCTACACCTTC.

This clone appeared a few times. The rearrangement joins TRBV6-5 to TRBJ1-1; tentatively, D is TRBD1 (5 bases). The V end was cut by 5 bases, the J end by 1 base, with 11 bases between. Germline CDR1 and CDR2: MNHEY and SVGAGI. The CDR3 runs 14 residues. The CDR3 DNA is TGTGCCAGCAGTCGATATACAGGGAACACTGAAGCTTTCTTT. Encoded protein: CASSRYTGNTEAFF.

This clone has only a few counts. This chain connects TRBV7-9 to TRBJ1-4; a possible D gene is TRBD1 (5 bases). The CDR3 covers 13 residues. V was trimmed by 4 bases and J by 8 bases, leaving 11 bases between them. CDR1 and CDR2 from the germline V gene are SEHNR and FQNEAQ (reference sequence). The CDR3 DNA sequence: TGTGCCAGCAGCTCCCAGGGTTACGAAAAACTGTTTTTT. Residues: CASSSQGYEKLFF.

CDR3 sequence (DNA): TGTGCCAGCAGCTTAGGACTTTTGGAGACCCAGTACTTC. This sequence encodes CASSLGLLETQYF. The V and J genes are TRBV7-9 and TRBJ2-5; no clear D gene. CDR1 SEHNR and CDR2 FQNEAQ come from the germline V gene (reference sequence). V gave up 1 base and J gave up 5 bases, with 8 bases separating them. The CDR3 contains 13 residues.

J is TRBJ2-7 and V is TRBV9; tentatively, D is TRBD1 (6 bases). With 1 base removed from V and 5 bases from J, the gap between germline ends came to 13 bases. Germline CDR1 reads SGDLS; CDR2 reads YYNGEE. The CDR3 runs to 14 residues. The CDR3 nucleotides are TGTGCCAGCAGCGTAAGCCAGGGGAACGACGAGCAGTACTTC. Translation gives CASSVSQGNDEQYF.

The chain joins TRBV7-9 to TRBJ1-6; D not certain. The V gene lost 1 base and the J gene lost 5 bases, with 9 bases spanning the gap. Germline CDR1 is SEHNR and CDR2 is FQNEAQ (reference sequence). The CDR3 loop spans 15 amino acids. The CDR3 sequence: CASSLVIGNNSPLHF. For the CDR3, the DNA is TGTGCCAGCAGCTTAGTTATAGGGAATAATTCACCCCTCCACTTT.

The CDR3 DNA reads as TGTGCCAGTAGTATACTAGCTACTAGCACAGATACGCAGTATTTT. Amino acid sequence: CASSILATSTDTQYF. The V call is TRBV19, the J call TRBJ2-3; D is perhaps TRBD2 (5 bases). CDR1 and CDR2 (germline): LNHDA, SQIVND (reference sequence). The CDR3 totals 15 residues. Trimming pared 2 bases from V and 0 bases from J, leaving 9 bases between.

The rearrangement joins TRBV5-1 to TRBJ2-3; the D gene could be TRBD1 or TRBD2 (5 bases each). The CDR3 spans 17 residues. In germline, CDR1 is SGHRS, CDR2 YFSETQ. Trimming cost V 4 bases and J 4 bases, with 22 bases left between them. CDR3 DNA sequence: TGCGCCAGCAGCCGGGGCACTGGAACTAGGGTTCCAGATACGCAGTATTTT. It is translated as CASSRGTGTRVPDTQYF.

The V gene is TRBV27, the J gene TRBJ2-3; the match to TRBD2 covers 8 bases. This CDR3 contains 15 residues. Germline CDR1 MNHEY, CDR2 SMNVEV (reference sequence). V lost 6 bases, J lost 6 bases, and 11 bases stayed unmatched. The CDR3 sequence: CASSVPLAGLDTQYF. The CDR3 DNA sequence: TGTGCCAGCAGCGTTCCTTTAGCGGGATTGGATACGCAGTATTTT.

This clone was seen a single time. V usage is TRBV27 and J usage is TRBJ1-5, with D tentatively TRBD1 (6 bases). This CDR3 is 17 amino acids long. V lost 2 bases, J lost 7 bases, and 21 bases lay in between. In germline, CDR1 is MNHEY, CDR2 SMNVEV (reference sequence). The CDR3 nucleotides are TGTGCCAGCAGTTTACCTTCGGGGGGCAGGAAGGACCAGCCCCAGCATTTT. As protein: CASSLPSGGRKDQPQHF.

This chain links TRBV15 with TRBJ1-1; D unclear. CDR1 and CDR2 (germline): LNHNV, YYDKDF (reference sequence). V lost 0 bases and J 4 bases, leaving 15 bases between the germline ends. The CDR3 is 16 residues long. This chain's CDR3 is CATSRDSAVKATEAFF. The CDR3 region has the DNA TGTGCCACCAGCAGAGATTCGGCAGTAAAGGCCACTGAAGCTTTCTTT.

The V gene is TRBV2, the J gene TRBJ2-1; 7 nucleotides align to TRBD2. The V segment lost 9 bases and the J segment 5 bases; nucleotides outside the gene matches: 10. Germline CDR1 SNHLY, CDR2 FYNNEI. The CDR3 is 14 amino acids. The CDR3 region has the DNA TGTGCCAGTACCTCCGGGGACTACAACAATGAGCAGTTCTTC. This translates into CASTSGDYNNEQFF.

The chain combines TRBV5-1 with TRBJ2-5; D remains unclear. V was shortened by 0 bases and J by 3 bases, with 6 bases between the two germline ends. CDR3 size: 13 residues. Germline-derived CDR1 and CDR2 are SGHRS and YFSETQ. As DNA, the CDR3 is TGCGCCAGCAGCTTGGGATCAAAAGAGACCCAGTACTTC. Translating it yields CASSLGSKETQYF.

This clone was seen repeatedly, ten times or more. This chain links TRBV30 with TRBJ2-5, with D possibly TRBD2 on 5 matching bases. V was trimmed by 0 bases and J by 5 bases, leaving 7 bases between them. The CDR3 covers 12 residues. Germline V lookup: CDR1 GTSNPN, CDR2 SVGIG (reference sequence). This chain's CDR3 is CAWSVSGETQYF. CDR3 coding DNA: TGTGCCTGGAGTGTATCGGGGGAGACCCAGTACTTC. The full variable domain, its missing parts supplied by reference TRBV30 and TRBJ2-5, is SQTIHQWPATLVQPVGSPLSLECTVEGTSNPNLYWYRQAAGRGLQLLFYSVGIGQISSEVPQNLSASRPQDRQFILSSKKLLLSDSGFYLCAWSVSGETQYFGPGTRLLVL.

The chain carries TRBV7-2 and TRBJ1-5; D call uncertain. The CDR3 is 13 amino acids. Germline V gives CDR1 SGHTA, CDR2 FQGNSA. The V gene lost 5 bases and the J gene lost 7 bases, with 12 bases spanning the gap. CDR3: CASSLQRGQPQHF. For the CDR3, the DNA is TGTGCCAGCAGCCTGCAAAGAGGACAGCCCCAGCATTTT.